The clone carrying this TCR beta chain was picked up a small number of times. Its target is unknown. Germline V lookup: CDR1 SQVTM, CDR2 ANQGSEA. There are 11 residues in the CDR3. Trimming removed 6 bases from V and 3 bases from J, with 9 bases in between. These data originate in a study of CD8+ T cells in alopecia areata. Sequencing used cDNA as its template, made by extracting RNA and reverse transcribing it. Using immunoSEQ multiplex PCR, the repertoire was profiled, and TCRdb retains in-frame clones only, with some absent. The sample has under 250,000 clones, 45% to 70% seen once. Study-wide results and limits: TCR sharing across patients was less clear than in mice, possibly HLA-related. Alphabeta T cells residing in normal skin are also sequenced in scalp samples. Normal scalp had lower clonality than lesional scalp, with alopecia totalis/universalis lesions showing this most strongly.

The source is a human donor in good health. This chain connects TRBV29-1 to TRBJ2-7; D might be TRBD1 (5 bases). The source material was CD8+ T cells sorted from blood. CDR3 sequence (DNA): TGCAGCGTAGGACACCTCTACGAGCAGTACTTC. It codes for CSVGHLYEQYF.